This TCR beta chain was obtained from a study of blood T cell repertoires in COVID-19. Generated by immunoSEQ multiplex PCR, the TCRdb table keeps only in-frame clones and is missing some. This sample carries around 190,000 clones, about 86% of them seen once, and the ten largest clones take roughly 9.1%. CDR3 size: 12 residues. V was pared by 0 bases and J by 9 bases, with 7 bases between. The V gene's germline CDR1 is SGHNT and CDR2 YYREEE (reference sequence). Sequencing was done on a sample of peripheral blood. J is TRBJ2-1 and V is TRBV5-4, with unresolved D. The receptor comes from a man between 45 and 60 years old with active or convalescent COVID-19. This CDR3 is CASSLDVSEQFF. The CDR3 nucleotides read TGTGCCAGCAGCTTGGACGTGAGTGAGCAGTTCTTC.